This T cell receptor (beta chain) was observed in a study of blood T cells in healthy people across ages. General observations from the study: Calculation of diversity from one million T cells yielded estimates considered to be underestimates.

Worth noting for this clonotype: The antigen remains unidentified.

Combining a sample-barcoded 5' primer with a J-beta primer mix, a second PCR ran for about 7 to 12 cycles. Each CDR3 protein gets one entry after TCRdb re-called the 5' RACE reads with MiXCR. Of over 1,500,000 distinct CDR3 sequences in the sample, 49% are singletons; the top ten hold over 2%. This CDR3 has 14 amino acids. Germline CDR1 SGHKS, CDR2 YYEKEE (reference sequence). Trimming left V 6 bases short and J 4 bases short, with 15 bases between. V gene TRBV5-5 combines with J gene TRBJ2-3; TRBD1 is a possible D gene (5 bases). The receptor was isolated from a woman between 40 and 50 years old in good health. The sample consisted of blood. As DNA, the CDR3 is TGTGCCAGCACCCTACAGGATGGCCCAGATACGCAGTATTTT. Translated: CASTLQDGPDTQYF.